This entry concerns a single TCR beta chain. One entry per CDR3 protein, called by TCRdb with MiXCR from the 5' RACE reads. This sample has about 1.7 million distinct CDR3 sequences, with more than 30% found just once. This specimen belongs to a study of identical twins. Germline V gene lookup returns CDR1 DFQATT and CDR2 SNEGSKA (reference sequence). With 2 bases clipped from V and 0 bases from J, the junction kept 1 base outside the gene matches. This CDR3 has 15 residues. The specimen was cord blood. The receptor's source is a newborn girl in good health. The chain uses TRBV20-1 and TRBJ2-7, with 13 nucleotides matching TRBD2. The chain's CDR3 is CSARRTSGGSYEQYF. CDR3 bases: TGCAGTGCTAGAAGGACTAGCGGGGGCTCCTACGAGCAGTACTTC.